This T cell receptor beta chain was profiled in a study of blood T cells in healthy people across ages. Germline V gene lookup returns CDR1 PRHDT and CDR2 FYEKMQ (reference sequence). The CDR3 is 15 residues long. The junction had 3 bases not matched to a gene; V was cut back by 2 bases and J by 2 bases. A second roughly 6 to 12 cycle PCR used barcoded and J-beta primers. Each CDR3 protein is one row after TCRdb ran MiXCR on the 5' RACE reads. This sample carries 600,000 to 650,000 distinct CDR3 sequences, around 54% of them seen once, and the ten largest clones take 30% to 45%. The specimen sequenced was blood. This TCR derives from a man in his 60s in good health. The chain uses TRBV13 and TRBJ2-3, with 8 bases fitting TRBD2. The chain's CDR3 is CASSLQAGATDTQYF. CDR3 DNA: TGTGCCAGCAGCTTACAAGCGGGGGCCACAGATACGCAGTATTTT.